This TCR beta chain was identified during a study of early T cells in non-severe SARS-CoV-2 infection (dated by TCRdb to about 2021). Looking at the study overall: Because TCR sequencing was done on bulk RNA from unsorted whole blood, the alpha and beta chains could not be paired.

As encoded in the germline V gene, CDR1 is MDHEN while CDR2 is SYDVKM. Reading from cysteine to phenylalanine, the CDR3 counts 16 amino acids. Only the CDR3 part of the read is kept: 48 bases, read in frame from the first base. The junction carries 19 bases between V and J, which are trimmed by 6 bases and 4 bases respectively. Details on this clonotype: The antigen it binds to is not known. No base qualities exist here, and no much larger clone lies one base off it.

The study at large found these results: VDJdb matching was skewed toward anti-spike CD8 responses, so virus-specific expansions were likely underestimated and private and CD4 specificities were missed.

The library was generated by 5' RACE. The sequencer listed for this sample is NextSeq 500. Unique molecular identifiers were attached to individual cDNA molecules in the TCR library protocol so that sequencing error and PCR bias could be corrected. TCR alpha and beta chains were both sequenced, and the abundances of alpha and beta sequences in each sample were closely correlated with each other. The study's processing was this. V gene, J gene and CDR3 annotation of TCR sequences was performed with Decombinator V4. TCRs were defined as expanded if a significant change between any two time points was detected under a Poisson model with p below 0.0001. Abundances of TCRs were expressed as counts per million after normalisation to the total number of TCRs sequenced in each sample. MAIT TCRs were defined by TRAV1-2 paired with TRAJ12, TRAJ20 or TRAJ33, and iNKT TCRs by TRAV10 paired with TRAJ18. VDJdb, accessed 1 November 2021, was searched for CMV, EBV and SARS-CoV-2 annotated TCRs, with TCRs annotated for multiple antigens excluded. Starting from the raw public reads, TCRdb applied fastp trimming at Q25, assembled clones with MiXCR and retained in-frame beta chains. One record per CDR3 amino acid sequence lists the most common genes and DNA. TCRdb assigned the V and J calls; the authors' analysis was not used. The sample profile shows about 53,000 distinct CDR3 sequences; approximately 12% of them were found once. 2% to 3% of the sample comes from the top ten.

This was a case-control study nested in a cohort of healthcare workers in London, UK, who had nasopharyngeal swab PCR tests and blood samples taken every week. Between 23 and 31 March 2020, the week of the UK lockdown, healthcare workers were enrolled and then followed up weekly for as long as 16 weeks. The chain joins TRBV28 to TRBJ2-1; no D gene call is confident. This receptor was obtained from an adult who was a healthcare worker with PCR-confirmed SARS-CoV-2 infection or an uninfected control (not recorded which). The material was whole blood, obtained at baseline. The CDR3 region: CASSSIVVLTYNEQFF. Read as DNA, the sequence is TGTGCCAGCAGCTCAATAGTGGTTCTTACTTACAATGAGCAGTTCTTC.